Listed here is a single T cell receptor beta chain. The antigen is not known. The record originates from a study of Ad26.COV2.S vaccination and SARS-CoV-2 variants. The data were produced by immunoSEQ multiplex PCR, yet TCRdb's version contains in-frame clones alone and is incomplete. This table has about 350,000 clones, just over 90% appearing once. Germline V lookup: CDR1 SGHTA, CDR2 FQGTGA. V shed 6 bases, J shed 0 bases, and the junction held 4 bases outside the gene matches. This CDR3 spans 16 amino acids. Overall study results and limits: Comparability of non-spike TCR breadth was observed across vaccine and placebo recipients. Reported post-vaccination CD8+ and CD4+ T cell responses to spike showed substantial breadth. Higher spike-specific TCR breadth was found in vaccine recipients than in placebo recipients.

The chain recombines TRBV7-3 with TRBJ2-4; TRBD2 agrees at 11 bases. The sequence was collected from a human donor who had recovered from COVID-19. Here the sequenced sample was peripheral blood, taken after recovery from COVID-19. CDR3 residues: CASSPSGGLAKNIQYF. The CDR3 DNA sequence: TGTGCCAGCAGTCCTAGCGGGGGGTTAGCCAAAAACATTCAGTACTTC.